This TCR beta chain was captured in a study of blood T cell repertoires in COVID-19. Study details: COVID-19 samples, acute and convalescent, were from the United States, Italy and Spain. Sample material is recorded as cDNA or gDNA derived from T cells, B-cell-depleted T cells, or PBMCs.

Study members were between 18 and 89 years old and lived in some 22 US regions. Either two negative PCRs, clearance, or symptom resolution qualified Cohort 3 donors as recovered. Generated by immunoSEQ multiplex PCR, the TCRdb table keeps only in-frame clones and is missing some. The sample lists 400,000 or so clones; roughly nine tenths were seen once. Germline V lookup: CDR1 SGHNT, CDR2 YYREEE (reference sequence). The CDR3 totals 15 residues. V was clipped by 0 bases and J by 6 bases; unmatched bases: 6. The V and J genes are TRBV5-4 and TRBJ2-1; 7 bases map to TRBD1. Sequenced material: PBMCs or T cells enriched from blood (not recorded which). The receptor was isolated from a man aged 25-45 years who had recovered from COVID-19. Here the CDR3 reads CASSLAPTGANEQFF. Written as DNA, the CDR3 is TGTGCCAGCAGCTTGGCCCCCACAGGGGCCAATGAGCAGTTCTTC.